The 28 T cell receptor beta chains in this list originate from one sample, sequenced in a study of identical twins. From the 5' RACE reads, TCRdb called clonotypes with MiXCR, one entry per CDR3 protein. The profile shows hundreds of thousands of distinct CDR3 sequences, over 13% of them singletons. The sample was memory (CD45RO+) T cells sorted from blood. Receptors originate from a woman in her late teens or twenties in good health.

The CDR3 protein is CASSLLLVNQPQHF. The CDR3 DNA reads TGTGCCAGCAGCCTGCTATTAGTAAATCAGCCCCAGCATTTT. The chain employs TRBV5-5 and TRBJ1-5, with unresolved D. CDR3 size: 14 residues. V lost 4 bases to trimming and J lost 4 bases, with 12 bases between them. CDR1 and CDR2 from the germline V gene are SGHKS and YYEKEE (reference sequence). The full variable domain, in which reference TRBV5-5 and TRBJ1-5 provide the parts outside the CDR3, is DAGVTQSPTHLIKTRGQQVTLRCSPISGHKSVSWYQQVLGQGPQFIFQYYEKEERGRGNFPDRFSARQFPNYSSELNVNALLLGDSALYLCASSLLLVNQPQHFGDGTRLSIL.

The chain couples TRBV27 to TRBJ2-7, with D possibly being TRBD1 or TRBD2 (5 bases each). The germline CDR1 and CDR2 sequences are MNHEY and SMNVEV (reference sequence). With 4 bases removed from V and 2 bases from J, the gap between germline ends came to 21 bases. The CDR3 spans 17 residues. This CDR3 reads CASSSSSTGRGAYEQYF. The CDR3 region has the DNA TGTGCCAGCAGTTCCTCTTCGACCGGACGAGGGGCCTACGAGCAGTACTTC.

This clonotype was seen only a few times. The chain employs TRBV21-1 and TRBJ2-3. TRBV21-1 has pseudogene status. This CDR3 has 15 residues. CDR3 sequence: CASSIRATSTDTQYF. The CDR3, as DNA: TGTGCCAGCAGCATTCGAGCCACTAGCACAGATACGCAGTATTTT.

This clonotype was detected ten times or more. The V and J genes are TRBV20-1 and TRBJ1-2; 11 bases map to TRBD1. V dropped 6 bases and J dropped 4; count of bases not matched to a gene: 4. This CDR3 contains 13 residues. Germline-derived CDR1 and CDR2 are DFQATT and SNEGSKA (reference sequence). CDR3 protein: CSAGDRGSYGYTF. The CDR3 DNA follows: TGCAGTGCGGGGGACAGGGGGTCCTATGGCTACACCTTC.

This clonotype was seen a few times. The chain carries TRBV25-1 and TRBJ2-7; D is ambiguous. The CDR3 contains 14 residues. V lost 8 bases and J 1 base, leaving 15 bases between the germline ends. Germline lookup yields CDR1 MGHDK and CDR2 SYGVNS. The CDR3 loop reads CASPTPGPSYEQYF. CDR3 coding DNA: TGTGCCAGCCCTACCCCTGGTCCTTCCTACGAGCAGTACTTC.

The V call is TRBV7-2, the J call TRBJ2-5; 7 nucleotides match TRBD1. Per germline, CDR1 SGHTA and CDR2 FQGNSA. With V trimmed by 1 base and J by 4 bases, 6 bases remained unmatched. CDR3 length: 15 residues. The CDR3 bases are TGTGCCAGCAGCTTAGTTCTGTACAGGGGAGAGACCCAGTACTTC. Translated, it gives CASSLVLYRGETQYF.

The sample holds a few counts of this clonotype. The CDR3 nucleotides read TGTGCCAGCAGCCGGACTAGCGGGAGGTGGGGGTACAATGAGCAGTTCTTC. Residues: CASSRTSGRWGYNEQFF. The chain joins TRBV7-2 to TRBJ2-1, with TRBD2 matching 14 bases. The CDR3 has 17 residues. Germline V gene sequence: CDR1 SGHTA, CDR2 FQGNSA. After removal of 5 bases from V and 4 bases from J, the junction contained 7 bases not matched to a gene. The whole variable domain, filled in from reference TRBV7-2 and TRBJ2-1, reads GAGVSQSPSNKVTEKGKDVELRCDPISGHTALYWYRQSLGQGLEFLIYFQGNSAPDKSGLPSDRFSAERTGGSVSTLTIQRTQQEDSAVYLCASSRTSGRWGYNEQFFGPGTRLTVL.

This clonotype was observed a handful of times. V usage is TRBV2 and J usage is TRBJ2-1, with D uncertain. V was clipped by 8 bases and J by 2 bases, with 4 bases between them. The CDR3 spans 11 residues. CDR1 and CDR2 (germline): SNHLY, FYNNEI. The CDR3 sequence: CASGTYNEQFF. In DNA form, the CDR3 reads TGTGCCAGCGGAACCTACAATGAGCAGTTCTTC.

This clonotype was recorded a few times. V and J are TRBV6-1 and TRBJ2-6, with D uncertain. There are 15 residues in the CDR3. Per the germline V gene, CDR1 is MNHNS and CDR2 is SASEGT. V gave up 6 bases and J gave up 1 base, with 10 bases separating them. As DNA, the CDR3 is TGTGCCAGCAGCCCCTTTCTTTCTGGGGCCAACGTCCTGACTTTC. It specifies CASSPFLSGANVLTF.

The sample holds many counts of this clonotype. The rearrangement joins TRBV5-1 to TRBJ2-1; D is perhaps TRBD2 (6 bases). The CDR3 sequence is 14 residues long. V gave up 4 bases and J gave up 6 bases, with 14 bases separating them. Germline CDR1 and CDR2: SGHRS and YFSETQ. The CDR3 DNA is TGCGCCAGCAGCACCCGACTAGATGTCAATGAGCAGTTCTTC. It is translated as CASSTRLDVNEQFF.

This clonotype was observed many times. For the CDR3, the DNA is TGCGCCAGCAGTAGCGGGGGGCTCGATCAGCCCCAGCATTTT. It is translated as CASSSGGLDQPQHF. The chain recombines TRBV5-1 with TRBJ1-5; a weak D match, TRBD1 (6 bases). The CDR3 loop spans 14 amino acids. Germline lookup yields CDR1 SGHRS and CDR2 YFSETQ. Trimming pared 5 bases from V and 5 bases from J, leaving 14 bases between.

This clonotype was recorded many times. J is TRBJ2-1 and V is TRBV24-1, with D possibly matching TRBD1 (6 bases). V was pared by 4 bases and J by 9 bases, with 12 bases between. The CDR3 has 13 amino acids. Germline V gives CDR1 KGHDR, CDR2 SFDVKD. Here the CDR3 DNA reads TGTGCCACCAGTGACAGGGGTCGGGTTGAGCAGTTCTTC. Its translation: CATSDRGRVEQFF.

This clonotype has a handful of counts. This chain uses TRBV29-1 with TRBJ2-1; 12 positions agree with TRBD1. CDR3 length equals 13 residues. CDR1 and CDR2 (germline): SQVTM, ANQGSEA. V was pared by 7 bases and J by 8 bases, with 6 bases of the junction left unmatched. This chain's CDR3 is CSAGTGGEDEQFF. The CDR3 bases are TGCAGCGCCGGGACAGGGGGCGAGGATGAGCAGTTCTTC.

This chain connects TRBV20-1 to TRBJ1-5; 11 bases line up with TRBD1. CDR3 size: 14 residues. J gave up 5 bases and V 3 bases, and 3 bases lay outside the gene matches. Per germline, CDR1 DFQATT and CDR2 SNEGSKA (reference sequence). This CDR3 is CSARSGQGDQPQHF. The CDR3 coding sequence is TGCAGTGCTAGGTCGGGACAGGGGGATCAGCCCCAGCATTTT.

This clonotype was counted a few times. V is TRBV5-6 and J is TRBJ2-5; D may correspond to TRBD1 or TRBD2 (5 bases each). V lost 0 bases and J 5 bases, leaving 11 bases between the germline ends. This CDR3 region has 14 residues. The germline V gene encodes CDR1 SGHDT and CDR2 YYEEEE. This chain's CDR3 is CASSLEAREETQYF. CDR3 bases: TGTGCCAGCAGCTTGGAGGCCAGGGAGGAGACCCAGTACTTC.

This clonotype was detected a few times. The CDR3 DNA is TGTGCCAGCATGGCCTCTCTAGCGGGGGGGTACAATGAGCAGTTCTTC. Translation: CASMASLAGGYNEQFF. V usage is TRBV6-2 or TRBV6-3 and J usage is TRBJ2-1; 12 bases fit TRBD2. Per the germline V gene, CDR1 is MNHEY and CDR2 is SVGEGT. The CDR3 loop spans 16 amino acids. V lost 7 bases and J lost 4; bases outside the gene matches: 8.

This rearrangement joins TRBV5-1 to TRBJ2-2; no clear D gene. The CDR3 length is 17 residues. Trimming took 6 bases from V and 3 from J, leaving 21 bases between them. The germline CDR1 and CDR2 sequences are SGHRS and YFSETQ. The CDR3, as DNA: TGCGCCAGCACCCAACGGCCGGCGGAGCGAGACACCGGGGAGCTGTTTTTT. It specifies CASTQRPAERDTGELFF.

This clonotype was counted a few times. J is TRBJ2-3 and V is TRBV9; D gene uncertain. Trimming took 2 bases from V and 5 from J, leaving 9 bases between them. The CDR3 covers 13 residues. Per the germline V gene, CDR1 is SGDLS and CDR2 is YYNGEE. The CDR3 DNA sequence: TGTGCCAGCAGCGTGTCCTCAGTAGATACGCAGTATTTT. Protein: CASSVSSVDTQYF.

To note about this clonotype: The CDR3 does not end in the conserved phenylalanine or tryptophan, so this is likely a read error. Because the CDR3's place on the DNA is in doubt, the DNA is left out and the CDR3 is given as listed by TCRdb. V gene TRBV7-9 combines with J gene TRBJ2-7; TRBD1 reflects the table's D call only, with no check against the DNA. The CDR3 is made up of 11 amino acids, end residues included. Germline-derived CDR1 and CDR2 are SEHNR and FQNEAQ (reference sequence). CDR3 sequence reads: CASSLGGDIFI.

CDR3 nucleotides: TGTGCCAGCAGCCCCCGCAGCGGGGGTGGAGGGGACATTCAGTACTTC. Translation gives CASSPRSGGGGDIQYF. The rearrangement links TRBV3-1 to TRBJ2-4; the match to TRBD2 covers 8 bases. The germline CDR1 and CDR2 sequences are LGHDT and YNNKEL (reference sequence). Trimming took 4 bases from V and 8 from J; bases not matched to a gene: 13. The CDR3 runs to 16 residues.

The chain links TRBV7-2 to TRBJ1-5; possibly TRBD1 for D (5 bases). The CDR3 loop spans 15 amino acids. The germline V and J ends were trimmed by 5 bases and 5 bases, with 16 bases remaining between them. Germline V lookup: CDR1 SGHTA, CDR2 FQGNSA. The CDR3 DNA is TGTGCCAGCAGCCGGGGGAGACAGTCGTATCAGCCCCAGCATTTT. Translation gives CASSRGRQSYQPQHF.

About this clonotype itself: A much larger clone lies one base from this, so it may be a read error. The chain couples TRBV10-3 to TRBJ2-7; D is uncertain. CDR1 is ENHRY and CDR2 is SYGVKD in the germline V gene. The CDR3 covers 11 residues. The V end lost 3 bases, the J end lost 5 bases, and 5 bases lay between the germline ends. Here the CDR3 DNA reads TGTGCCATCAGTGAAGGGCACGAGCAGTACTTC. This sequence encodes CAISEGHEQYF.

This clonotype was detected only a few times. V gene TRBV9 combines with J gene TRBJ2-1; TRBD2 aligns across 11 bases. Germline V lookup: CDR1 SGDLS, CDR2 YYNGEE. The V segment lost 4 bases and the J segment 5 bases; nucleotides outside the gene matches: 8. This CDR3 is built from 16 residues. The CDR3 DNA sequence: TGTGCCAGCAGCTCCGTTACTAGCGGGGGTCACAATGAGCAGTTCTTC. Residues: CASSSVTSGGHNEQFF.

This clonotype showed up many times. The chain joins TRBV7-9 to TRBJ1-3; D not certain. Germline lookup yields CDR1 SEHNR and CDR2 FQNEAQ (reference sequence). This CDR3 has 16 amino acids. Deletions cut 5 bases from V and 3 bases from J, with 17 bases between. The CDR3: CASSATRAIGGNTIYF. DNA for the CDR3: TGTGCCAGCAGCGCTACACGGGCTATTGGTGGAAACACCATATATTTT. Drawing the rest from reference TRBV7-9 and TRBJ1-3, the complete variable domain is DTGVSQNPRHKITKRGQNVTFRCDPISEHNRLYWYRQTLGQGPEFLTYFQNEAQLEKSRLLSDRFSAERPKGSFSTLEIQRTEQGDSAMYLCASSATRAIGGNTIYFGEGSWLTVV.

The chain joins TRBV18 to TRBJ1-2; D gene unclear. Per germline, CDR1 KGHSH and CDR2 LQKENI. This CDR3 is 12 amino acids long. Trimming took off 3 bases at V and 6 bases at J, with 8 bases between the two ends. In DNA, the CDR3 is TGTGCCAGCTCACCGCAGATGGATGGCTACACCTTC. Residues: CASSPQMDGYTF.

The rearrangement links TRBV20-1 to TRBJ1-6, with D possibly TRBD1 on 5 matching bases. Germline assignment: CDR1 DFQATT and CDR2 SNEGSKA (reference sequence). Trimming took 1 base from V and 0 from J, leaving 13 bases between them. This CDR3 has 17 amino acids. For the CDR3, the DNA is TGCAGTGCTAGAGTGGCAGGGAAGGTCTCCTATAATTCACCCCTCCACTTT. Amino acid sequence: CSARVAGKVSYNSPLHF.

This clonotype was observed at least ten times. The chain uses TRBV12-3 or TRBV12-4 and TRBJ2-7; D not certain. V lost 3 bases and J lost 6, with 9 bases in between. The CDR3 length is 12 residues. The CDR3, as DNA: TGTGCCAGCAGTTTTGGTAGCTCCGAGCAGTACTTC. Translating gives CASSFGSSEQYF.

There are a few counts of this clonotype. The chain joins TRBV6-5 to TRBJ2-2, with D perhaps matching TRBD2 (7 bases). The CDR3 runs to 15 residues. From germline, CDR1 is MNHEY and CDR2 SVGAGI. V was shortened by 2 bases and J by 4 bases, with 11 bases between the two germline ends. The CDR3 coding sequence is TGTGCCAGCAGTTACGGGGGGGCCATCACCGGGGAGCTGTTTTTT. Translating gives CASSYGGAITGELFF.